The 20 T cell receptor beta chains below all came from one sample that was sequenced in a study of cytomegalovirus exposure and HLA in healthy donors. This PCR relied on a set of 60 Vbeta primers and 13 Jbeta primers. This table comes from immunoSEQ multiplex PCR, and its TCRdb copy is limited to in-frame clones, with some not included. In the table there are fewer than 95,000 clones, about 85% of which are singletons. Sequencing was performed on PBMCs. The receptor set was obtained from a man between 40 and 49 years old in good health and CMV-seropositive.

The chain combines TRBV6-6 with TRBJ2-5; 9 bases match TRBD1. Germline CDR1 is MNHNY and CDR2 is SVGAGI (reference sequence). V lost 6 bases and J lost 4; bases outside the gene matches: 6. The CDR3 runs 14 residues. The CDR3 bases are TGTGCCAGCAGGACAGGGGGGGTAGGAGAGACCCAGTACTTC. Translated, it gives CASRTGGVGETQYF.

The rearrangement joins TRBV18 to TRBJ2-4; a weak D match, TRBD2 (6 bases). Looked up from germline, CDR1 is KGHSH and CDR2 is LQKENI. With 6 bases removed from V and 8 bases from J, the gap between germline ends came to 20 bases. The CDR3 totals 15 residues. The CDR3 DNA reads as TGTGCCAGCTCCCCTGCGGGCGGGACCGGGGACATTCAGTACTTC. Translating it yields CASSPAGGTGDIQYF. Using reference TRBV18 and TRBJ2-4 for the parts outside the CDR3, the full variable domain is NAGVMQNPRHLVRRRGQEARLRCSPMKGHSHVYWYRQLPEEGLKFMVYLQKENIIDESGMPKERFSAEFPKEGPSILRIQQVVRGDSAAYFCASSPAGGTGDIQYFGAGTRLSVL.

The chain carries TRBV19 and TRBJ1-6; TRBD1 matches at 9 bases. After removal of 4 bases from V and 6 bases from J, the junction contained 7 bases not matched to a gene. The CDR3 spans 16 residues. Germline CDR1 is LNHDA and CDR2 is SQIVND (reference sequence). CDR3: CASSKPPGQGNSPLHF. The CDR3 DNA is TGTGCCAGTAGTAAACCACCGGGACAGGGTAATTCACCCCTCCACTTT.

The chain carries TRBV5-4 and TRBJ2-7; 8 nucleotides align to TRBD1. In germline, CDR1 is SGHNT, CDR2 YYREEE (reference sequence). The CDR3 sequence is 15 residues long. The ends lost 4 bases at V and 4 bases at J; junction bases unmatched: 10. The CDR3 sequence is CASSPGTGKEYEQYF. CDR3 coding DNA: TGTGCCAGCAGCCCCGGGACAGGAAAGGAGTACGAGCAGTACTTC.

This clone was counted between two and nine times. The chain links TRBV7-6 to TRBJ2-3, with 7 bases lining up with TRBD1. V gave up 2 bases and J gave up 5 bases; unmatched junction bases: 7. Looked up from germline, CDR1 is SGHVS and CDR2 is FNYEAQ. The CDR3 loop spans 15 amino acids. CDR3 sequence: CASSLSTGFGDTQYF. DNA for the CDR3: TGTGCCAGCAGCTTATCGACAGGGTTTGGAGATACGCAGTATTTT.

This chain connects TRBV28 to TRBJ1-3; D possibly corresponds to TRBD1 (5 bases). From germline, CDR1 is MDHEN and CDR2 SYDVKM. CDR3 length equals 15 residues. V lost 5 bases and J 5 bases, leaving 16 bases between the germline ends. DNA for the CDR3: TGTGCCAGCAGTCCCGGGACTATAGAAAGAAACACCATATATTTT. Its protein is CASSPGTIERNTIYF.

V usage is TRBV18 and J usage is TRBJ1-2, with D perhaps matching TRBD1 (5 bases). This CDR3 comprises 16 residues. Germline loops: CDR1 KGHSH, CDR2 LQKENI. The V end lost 3 bases, the J end lost 3 bases, and 17 bases lay between the germline ends. The CDR3 spells CASSPLDTTMYYGYTF. The CDR3 coding sequence is TGTGCCAGCTCACCCCTGGACACAACGATGTACTATGGCTACACCTTC.

This sequence joins TRBV2 and TRBJ2-7, with 12 positions matching TRBD1. The CDR3 has 14 amino acids. Germline assignment: CDR1 SNHLY and CDR2 FYNNEI. Germline trimming cut 6 bases from V and 6 bases from J; bases unmatched to any gene: 6. CDR3 protein: CASSSGTGGFEQYF. The CDR3 DNA is TGTGCCAGCAGCTCCGGGACAGGGGGCTTCGAGCAGTACTTC.

This chain links TRBV11-2 with TRBJ2-6, with 8 positions matching TRBD2. V lost 3 bases to trimming and J lost 4 bases; unmatched junction nucleotides: 2. The CDR3 has 15 residues. Germline V lookup: CDR1 SGHAT, CDR2 FQNNGV. The CDR3 region has the DNA TGTGCCAGCAGCTTCGGGGGGGCGGGGGCCAACGTCCTGACTTTC. Its protein is CASSFGGAGANVLTF. Variable domain in full (rest from reference TRBV11-2 and TRBJ2-6): EAGVAQSPRYKIIEKRQSVAFWCNPISGHATLYWYQQILGQGPKLLIQFQNNGVVDDSQLPKDRFSAERLKGVDSTLKIQPAKLEDSAVYLCASSFGGAGANVLTFGAGSRLTVL.

The gene calls are TRBV13 and TRBJ2-2; D possibly corresponds to TRBD1 (6 bases). V was clipped by 5 bases and J by 7 bases, with 14 bases between them. Germline V lookup: CDR1 PRHDT, CDR2 FYEKMQ (reference sequence). The CDR3 covers 14 residues. The CDR3 here is CASSMHREIGELFF. CDR3 sequence (DNA): TGTGCCAGCAGCATGCACAGGGAAATCGGGGAGCTGTTTTTT.

As DNA, the CDR3 is TGTGCCAGCAACCGGGACTACTCCACAGATACGCAGTATTTT. Translation: CASNRDYSTDTQYF. The chain uses TRBV28 and TRBJ2-3; 7 nucleotides match TRBD2. Germline CDR1 reads MDHEN; CDR2 reads SYDVKM. V gave up 7 bases and J gave up 2 bases; unmatched junction bases: 6. This CDR3 region has 14 residues.

The CDR3 DNA reads as TGTGCTAGTGCGGGGACAGTATACGAGCAGTACTTC. Residues: CASAGTVYEQYF. This chain joins TRBV12-5 and TRBJ2-5; 7 bases are shared with TRBD1. TRBJ2-7 explains the end of the DNA better; the J call may be wrong. The germline CDR1 and CDR2 sequences are LGHNT and FRNRAP. This CDR3 comprises 12 residues.

The chain recombines TRBV5-1 with TRBJ2-3; 8 nucleotides agree with TRBD2. J lost 3 bases, V lost 2 bases, and 14 bases had no gene match. The CDR3 is 18 amino acids. The germline gives CDR1 SGHRS, CDR2 YFSETQ. The chain's CDR3 is CASSLLRGVRLGTDTQYF. The CDR3 coding sequence is TGCGCCAGCAGCTTATTGCGGGGGGTTCGCTTGGGGACAGATACGCAGTATTTT. The full variable domain, completed using reference TRBV5-1 and TRBJ2-3, is KAGVTQTPRYLIKTRGQQVTLSCSPISGHRSVSWYQQTPGQGLQFLFEYFSETQRNKGNFPGRFSGRQFSNSRSEMNVSTLELGDSALYLCASSLLRGVRLGTDTQYFGPGTRLTVL.

V is TRBV5-1 and J is TRBJ1-4; the D gene is possibly TRBD1 (5 bases). This CDR3 has 12 residues. Germline values: CDR1 SGHRS, CDR2 YFSETQ. V shed 3 bases and J shed 8 bases, with 8 bases lying between them. DNA of the CDR3: TGCGCCAGCAGCTCCGACAGCGAAAAACTGTTTTTT. It translates to CASSSDSEKLFF.

This chain joins TRBV5-1 and TRBJ1-2, with D maybe TRBD1 (5 bases). V lost 0 bases to trimming and J lost 8 bases, with 11 bases between them. Germline V gene sequence: CDR1 SGHRS, CDR2 YFSETQ. The CDR3 is 13 residues long. The CDR3 sequence is CASSLAGEGGYTF. DNA for the CDR3: TGCGCCAGCAGCTTGGCGGGGGAAGGAGGCTACACCTTC.

The chain couples TRBV6-5 to TRBJ1-2; 7 nucleotides line up with TRBD1. Germline V gene sequence: CDR1 MNHEY, CDR2 SVGAGI. J was trimmed by 2 bases and V by 6 bases; bases with no gene match: 3. The CDR3 spans 13 residues. The CDR3 region is CASSPTGNYGYTF. The CDR3 region has the DNA TGTGCCAGCAGCCCGACAGGGAACTATGGCTACACCTTC.

The CDR3 coding sequence is TGTGCCAGCAGCTTAGGAGGCGCGGGCCGAAGCTCCTACGAGCAGTACTTC. Encoded protein: CASSLGGAGRSSYEQYF. The rearrangement joins TRBV11-2 to TRBJ2-7, with a possible D match to TRBD2 (5 bases). Germline V gene lookup returns CDR1 SGHAT and CDR2 FQNNGV. The V and J ends lost 1 base and 0 bases respectively, with 16 bases between them. The CDR3 is 17 residues long.

The rearrangement uses TRBV5-1 and TRBJ1-6, with 11 bases fitting TRBD1. Germline CDR1 SGHRS, CDR2 YFSETQ. The CDR3 is 15 residues long. The V segment lost 1 base and the J segment 8 bases; nucleotides outside the gene matches: 2. The CDR3 here is CASSLRGQGDSPLHF. The CDR3 nucleotides are TGCGCCAGCAGCTTGAGGGGACAGGGGGATTCACCCCTCCACTTT.

Details on this clone: The sample contains more than one DNA sequence encoding this CDR3. The CDR3 region has the DNA TGTGCCAGAAAACCGGGACTAGCGGGATACAATGAGCAGTTCTTC. Translating it yields CARKPGLAGYNEQFF. The genes are TRBV2 and TRBJ2-1; 13 bases are a match to TRBD2. Germline trimming cut 9 bases from V and 4 bases from J; bases unmatched to any gene: 6. CDR1 and CDR2 (germline): SNHLY, FYNNEI. The CDR3 is 15 amino acids.

This clone appeared once. A read error may produce the germline difference seen at one junction end. At the DNA level, this CDR3 is encoded by other sequences in the same sample as well. The V and J genes are TRBV6-1 and TRBJ1-2; D remains ambiguous. The CDR3 consists of 14 residues. The germline CDR1 and CDR2 sequences are MNHNS and SASEGT. CDR3 sequence reads: CASSPRKQRYGYTF. The DNA for the CDR3 is TGCGCCAGCAGTCCCCGCAAGCAGCGGTATGGCTACACCTTC.